This is a list of T cell receptor beta chains from one sample in a study of T-cell reconstitution after alpha-beta-depleted transplantation in children. TCRdb fed the PCR reads into MiXCR, producing one record per CDR3 protein. The repertoire holds approximately 520,000 distinct CDR3 sequences, with approximately 30% as singletons. The sequencing used PBMCs from the stem cell graft donor, collected from the stem cell graft. Source of these receptors: a human donor who donated a stem cell graft to a child with aplastic anemia. CDR3s include the opening cysteine and the closing phenylalanine or tryptophan. The D gene is left open where the match is weak. Expanded clones are given a class, and other clones once, few, many or no size at all.

CASNDPMGGYEQYF TGTGCCAGCAACGACCCCATGGGGGGTTACGAGCAGTACTTC TRBJ2-7 - TRBV28 once
CASNLTGAFGQPQHF TGTGCCAGCAACTTGACAGGGGCATTCGGTCAGCCCCAGCATTTT TRBJ1-5 TRBD1 TRBV12-3/TRBV12-4 few
CASSPHPTDPGTEAFF TGTGCCAGCAGCCCCCACCCGACAGACCCGGGCACTGAAGCTTTCTTT TRBJ1-1 - TRBV4-2 -
CASSLAGTENQPQHF TGCGCCAGCAGCTTGGCGGGGACTGAGAATCAGCCCCAGCATTTT TRBJ1-5 - TRBV5-1 -
CASSLNGQTGTRLF TGTGCCAGCAGTCTCAACGGCCAGACAGGAACCAGGCTCTTC TRBJ2-1 - TRBV6-2/TRBV6-3 -
CASSFVNLGTAEAFF TGTGCCAGCAGTTTTGTAAATCTGGGGACCGCTGAAGCTTTCTTT TRBJ1-1 - TRBV12-3/TRBV12-4 few
CASSWTDNTEAFF TGCGCCAGCAGCTGGACTGATAACACTGAAGCTTTCTTT TRBJ1-1 - TRBV5-1 few
CSASYPGKYNEQFF TGCAGTGCTAGTTATCCTGGGAAGTACAATGAGCAGTTCTTC TRBJ2-1 - TRBV20-1 -
CASSPGSGYNEQFF TGTGCCAGCAGCCCCGGGTCGGGGTACAATGAGCAGTTCTTC TRBJ2-1 - TRBV27 few
CASSQQLGETQYF TGTGCCAGCAGCCAACAGTTGGGAGAGACCCAGTACTTC TRBJ2-5 - TRBV3-1 -
CAWSPPTSYNREQYF TGTGCCTGGAGTCCCCCGACTAGCTACAACCGCGAGCAGTACTTC TRBJ2-7 TRBD2 TRBV30 -
CASSLGAAMNTEAFF TGTGCCAGCAGCTTAGGGGCCGCAATGAACACTGAAGCTTTCTTT TRBJ1-1 - TRBV5-6 -
CASSSTGMGNEQFF TGCGCCAGCAGCTCTACAGGGATGGGCAATGAGCAGTTCTTC TRBJ2-1 - TRBV4-1 -
CASSEPGGSGNTIYF TGTGCCAGCAGTGAACCAGGGGGCTCTGGAAACACCATATATTTT TRBJ1-3 TRBD1 TRBV25-1 -
CSARDLGAAGENTEAFF TGCAGTGCTAGAGATTTGGGCGCGGCAGGGGAAAACACTGAAGCTTTCTTT TRBJ1-1 - TRBV20-1 -
CASSQDRRGYNEQFF TGCGCCAGCAGCCAAGATCGGAGGGGTTACAATGAGCAGTTCTTC TRBJ2-1 - TRBV4-1 few
CASSYSSSGLRPEAFF TGTGCCAGCAGTTACTCGAGCTCAGGGCTTCGTCCTGAAGCTTTCTTT TRBJ1-1 - TRBV6-2/TRBV6-3 few
CASSPGALGGETQYF TGTGCCAGCAGTCCGGGGGCGTTGGGTGGAGAGACCCAGTACTTC TRBJ2-5 - TRBV12-3/TRBV12-4 once
CASRPVGGVFEAFF TGTGCCAGCCGTCCTGTTGGGGGAGTTTTCGAAGCTTTCTTC TRBJ1-1 - TRBV7-2 -
CSAREGARTEAFF TGCAGTGCTAGAGAGGGGGCACGCACTGAAGCTTTCTTT TRBJ1-1 - TRBV20-1 few
CASSPWGQGLQETQYF TGTGCCAGCAGCCCCTGGGGGCAGGGATTACAAGAGACCCAGTACTTC TRBJ2-5 - TRBV12-3/TRBV12-4 -
CASSQVWLVGQYEQYF TGTGCCAGCAGCCAAGTCTGGCTAGTGGGGCAATACGAGCAGTACTTC TRBJ2-7 - TRBV4-2 -
CASNPTGGPYEQYF TGTGCCAGCAATCCGACAGGGGGTCCCTACGAGCAGTACTTC TRBJ2-7 TRBD1 TRBV28 -
CASRGADSNQPQHF TGTGCCAGCAGGGGAGCTGATAGCAATCAGCCCCAGCATTTT TRBJ1-5 - TRBV6-1 few
CASRVTGTSGFHEQYF TGTGCCAGCAGGGTCACCGGGACTAGCGGTTTTCACGAGCAGTACTTC TRBJ2-7 TRBD2 TRBV7-2 few
CATAPGLAGANEQYF TGTGCCACCGCGCCGGGACTAGCGGGAGCCAACGAGCAGTACTTC TRBJ2-7 TRBD2 TRBV7-2 -
CASTTGNQPQHF TGTGCCAGCACTACGGGCAATCAGCCCCAGCATTTT TRBJ1-5 - TRBV12-3/TRBV12-4 few
CASAHFVPNTGELFF TGTGCCAGCGCTCATTTTGTCCCAAACACCGGGGAGCTGTTTTTT TRBJ2-2 - TRBV28 -
CAWSAPSQRGYEQYF TGTGCCTGGAGTGCCCCCTCGCAACGGGGCTACGAGCAGTACTTC TRBJ2-7 - TRBV30 -
CASSRQGVDSPLHF TGTGCCAGCAGTAGACAGGGAGTGGATTCACCCCTCCACTTT TRBJ1-6 TRBD1 TRBV6-1 -
CASSLFMNTEAFF TGTGCCAGCAGTCTGTTCATGAACACTGAAGCTTTCTTT TRBJ1-1 - TRBV6-2/TRBV6-3 -
CASGVGSPSYNEQFF TGTGCCAGCGGCGTAGGGAGCCCCTCCTACAATGAGCAGTTCTTC TRBJ2-1 - TRBV11-2 -
CASSEYEGKGAETQYF TGTGCCAGCAGTGAATATGAGGGGAAGGGGGCCGAGACCCAGTACTTC TRBJ2-5 TRBD1 TRBV25-1 -
CASRNLIERGVYNEQFF TGTGCCAGCAGGAACCTCATAGAGAGGGGGGTATACAATGAGCAGTTCTTC TRBJ2-1 - TRBV7-2 -
CAISEYGQGRSSRDIQYF TGTGCCATCAGTGAGTACGGACAGGGGAGGTCATCACGGGACATTCAGTACTTC TRBJ2-4 TRBD1 TRBV10-3 -
CASSLGFNQPQHF TGTGCCAGCAGTTTAGGATTTAATCAGCCCCAGCATTTT TRBJ1-5 - TRBV12-3/TRBV12-4 -
CASGLVISGSFGIAAETQYF TGTGCTAGTGGTCTTGTAATTAGCGGGAGTTTTGGAATAGCGGCCGAGACCCAGTACTTC TRBJ2-5 TRBD2 TRBV12-5 -
CASSLMLLAGGSEQYF TGTGCCAGCAGCTTAATGTTACTAGCGGGAGGGTCCGAGCAGTACTTC TRBJ2-7 TRBD2 TRBV11-3 few
CASRAGQRFEGYTF TGTGCCAGCAGGGCGGGACAGCGATTTGAGGGCTACACCTTC TRBJ1-2 TRBD1 TRBV7-2 -
CASRQGMVGAGEAFF TGTGCCAGCAGACAGGGGATGGTTGGGGCCGGTGAAGCTTTCTTT TRBJ1-1 TRBD1 TRBV5-6 -
CASSFWDRGDNYGYTF TGTGCCAGCAGCTTCTGGGACAGGGGGGATAACTATGGCTACACCTTC TRBJ1-2 TRBD1 TRBV5-6 few
CASSLASKGSYNEQFF TGTGCCAGCAGCTTGGCCTCCAAGGGATCCTACAATGAGCAGTTCTTC TRBJ2-1 - TRBV5-6 -
CASSLGVQQETQYF TGCGCCAGCAGCTTGGGTGTGCAACAAGAGACCCAGTACTTC TRBJ2-5 - TRBV5-1 few
CATSRPTSGRDYEQYF TGTGCCACCAGCAGACCGACTAGCGGGAGGGACTACGAGCAGTACTTC TRBJ2-7 TRBD2 TRBV15 -
CASSLLAGWDTDTQYF TGTGCCAGCAGCTTGCTTGCGGGATGGGACACAGATACGCAGTATTTT TRBJ2-3 - TRBV13 -
CSVEEGYRRNSYNEQFF TGCAGCGTTGAAGAGGGCTACAGACGCAACTCCTACAATGAGCAGTTCTTC TRBJ2-1 - TRBV29-1 few
CSARDGRLAGAYEQYF TGCAGTGCTAGAGATGGACGGCTAGCGGGGGCCTACGAGCAGTACTTC TRBJ2-7 TRBD2 TRBV20-1 few
CASSRTGVLEAFF TGTGCCAGCAGCAGAACAGGGGTCCTTGAAGCTTTCTTT TRBJ1-1 TRBD1 TRBV12-3/TRBV12-4 -
CASSMTGREQYF TGTGCCAGCAGTATGACAGGGAGGGAGCAGTACTTC TRBJ2-7 - TRBV27 few
CASSYASAGLRDTEAFF TGTGCCAGCAGTTACGCTTCTGCAGGGTTGAGGGACACTGAAGCTTTCTTT TRBJ1-1 - TRBV6-5 -
CASSPGPPGNTIYF TGTGCCAGCTCCCCCGGACCCCCTGGAAACACCATATATTTT TRBJ1-3 - TRBV18 -
CASNPTGDNGKLFF TGTGCCAGCAACCCGACAGGGGATAATGGAAAACTGTTTTTT TRBJ1-4 TRBD1 TRBV12-3/TRBV12-4 -
CASSSYLQETQYF TGTGCCAGCAGTTCCTACCTTCAAGAGACCCAGTACTTC TRBJ2-5 - TRBV12-3/TRBV12-4 -
CSVEGQGLNYGYTF TGCAGCGTTGAAGGACAGGGACTAAACTATGGCTACACCTTC TRBJ1-2 TRBD1 TRBV29-1 -
CSARGSSSTDTQYF TGCAGTGCTAGAGGGTCATCTAGCACAGATACGCAGTATTTT TRBJ2-3 - TRBV20-1 -
CASGGPLPHGYTF TGTGCCAGCGGGGGGCCATTACCCCATGGCTACACCTTC TRBJ1-2 - TRBV7-2 few